This TCR beta chain was obtained from a study of OX40 agonist ivuxolimab in advanced cancers. The V gene lost 4 bases and the J gene lost 5 bases, with 11 bases spanning the gap. This CDR3 region has 13 residues. The germline gives CDR1 SNHLY, CDR2 FYNNEI. Sequenced by immunoSEQ multiplex PCR; TCRdb stores in-frame clones only, minus some. The top ten hold about 1.1% of the sample, which has around 70,000 clones, around 84% seen once. The sample was CD4+ or CD8+ T cells sorted from blood, taken in a trial of the OX40 agonist ivuxolimab. This TCR came from an adult with an advanced solid tumor such as melanoma, head and neck, liver or kidney cancer. The rearrangement joins TRBV2 to TRBJ2-5, with D perhaps assigned TRBD1 or TRBD2 (5 bases each). CDR3 coding DNA: TGTGCCAGCAGTGGGGGGACCGGGGAGACCCAGTACTTC. Translating it yields CASSGGTGETQYF.